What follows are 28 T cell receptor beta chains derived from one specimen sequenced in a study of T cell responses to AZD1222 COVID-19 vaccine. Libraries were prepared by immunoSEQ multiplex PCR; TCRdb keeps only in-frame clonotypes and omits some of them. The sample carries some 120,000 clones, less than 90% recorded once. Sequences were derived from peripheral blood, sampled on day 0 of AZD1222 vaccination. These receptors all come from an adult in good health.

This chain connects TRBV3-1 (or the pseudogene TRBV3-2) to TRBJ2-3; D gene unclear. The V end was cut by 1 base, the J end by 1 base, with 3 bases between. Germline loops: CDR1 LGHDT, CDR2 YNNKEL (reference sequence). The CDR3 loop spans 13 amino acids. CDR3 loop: CASSQVGTDTQYF. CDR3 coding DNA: TGTGCCAGCAGCCAAGTAGGCACAGATACGCAGTATTTT.

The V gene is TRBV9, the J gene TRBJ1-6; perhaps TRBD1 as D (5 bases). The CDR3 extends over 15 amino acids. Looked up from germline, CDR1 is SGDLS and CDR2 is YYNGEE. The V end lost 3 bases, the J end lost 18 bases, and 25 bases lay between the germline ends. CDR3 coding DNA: TGTGCCAGCAGCGATCCCGAAGGGATTGAGGGGCCTCCCCACTTT. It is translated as CASSDPEGIEGPPHF.

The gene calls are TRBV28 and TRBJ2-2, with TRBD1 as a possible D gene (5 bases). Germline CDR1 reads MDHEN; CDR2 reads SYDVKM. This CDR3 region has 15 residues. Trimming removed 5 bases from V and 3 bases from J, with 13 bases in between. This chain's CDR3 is CASSVAGPHTGELFF. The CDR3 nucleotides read TGTGCCAGCAGTGTCGCAGGGCCACACACCGGGGAGCTGTTTTTT. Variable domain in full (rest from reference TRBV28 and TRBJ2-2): DVKVTQSSRYLVKRTGEKVFLECVQDMDHENMFWYRQDPGLGLRLIYFSYDVKMKEKGDIPEGYSVSREKKERFSLILESASTNQTSMYLCASSVAGPHTGELFFGEGSRLTVL.

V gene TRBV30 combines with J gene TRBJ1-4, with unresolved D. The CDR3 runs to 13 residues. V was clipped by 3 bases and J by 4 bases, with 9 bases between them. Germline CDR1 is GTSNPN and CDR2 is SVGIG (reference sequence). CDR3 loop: CAWRSGINEKLFF. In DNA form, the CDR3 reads TGTGCCTGGAGGTCCGGGATTAATGAAAAACTGTTTTTT.

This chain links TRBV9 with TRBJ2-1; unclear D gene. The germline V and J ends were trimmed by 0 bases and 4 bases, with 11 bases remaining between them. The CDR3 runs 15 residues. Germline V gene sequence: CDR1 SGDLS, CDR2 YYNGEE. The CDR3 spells CASSVDWLKYNEQFF. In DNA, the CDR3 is TGTGCCAGCAGCGTAGATTGGCTAAAATACAATGAGCAGTTCTTC. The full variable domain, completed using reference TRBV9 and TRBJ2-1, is DSGVTQTPKHLITATGQRVTLRCSPRSGDLSVYWYQQSLDQGLQFLIQYYNGEERAKGNILERFSAQQFPDLHSELNLSSLELGDSALYFCASSVDWLKYNEQFFGPGTRLTVL.

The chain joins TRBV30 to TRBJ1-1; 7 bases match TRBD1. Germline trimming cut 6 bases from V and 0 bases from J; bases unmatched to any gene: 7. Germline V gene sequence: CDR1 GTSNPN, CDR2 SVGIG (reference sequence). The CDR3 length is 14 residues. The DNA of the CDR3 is TGTGCCTGCCGGGACAGCCTCATGAACACTGAAGCTTTCTTT. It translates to CACRDSLMNTEAFF.

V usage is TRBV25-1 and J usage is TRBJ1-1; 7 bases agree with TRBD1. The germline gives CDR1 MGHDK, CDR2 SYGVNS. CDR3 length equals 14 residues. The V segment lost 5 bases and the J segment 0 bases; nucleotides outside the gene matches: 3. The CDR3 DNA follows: TGTGCCAGCAGTCGGGACAGCCTGAACACTGAAGCTTTCTTT. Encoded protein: CASSRDSLNTEAFF.

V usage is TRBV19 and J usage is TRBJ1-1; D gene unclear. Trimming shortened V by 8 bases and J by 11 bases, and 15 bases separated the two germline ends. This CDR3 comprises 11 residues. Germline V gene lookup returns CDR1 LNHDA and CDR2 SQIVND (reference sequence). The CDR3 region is CASRLDVSAFF. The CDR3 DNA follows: TGTGCCAGTCGCCTCGATGTGTCGGCTTTCTTT.

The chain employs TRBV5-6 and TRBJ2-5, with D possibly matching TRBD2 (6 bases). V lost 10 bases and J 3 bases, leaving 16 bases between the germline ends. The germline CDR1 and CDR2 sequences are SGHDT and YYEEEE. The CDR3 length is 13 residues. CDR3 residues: CALSRRGKETQYF. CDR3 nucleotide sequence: TGTGCCCTCAGCCGACGGGGGAAAGAGACCCAGTACTTC.

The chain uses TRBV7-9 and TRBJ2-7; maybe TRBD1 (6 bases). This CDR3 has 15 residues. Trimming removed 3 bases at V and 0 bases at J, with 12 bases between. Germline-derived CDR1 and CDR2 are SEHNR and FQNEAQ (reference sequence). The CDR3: CASSLGQGTSYEQYF. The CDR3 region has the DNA TGTGCCAGCAGCTTGGGGCAGGGGACCTCCTACGAGCAGTACTTC.

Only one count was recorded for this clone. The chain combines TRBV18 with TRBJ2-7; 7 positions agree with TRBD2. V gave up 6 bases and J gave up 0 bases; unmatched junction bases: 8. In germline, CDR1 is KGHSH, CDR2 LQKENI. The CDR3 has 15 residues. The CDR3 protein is CASSRGGDLSYEQYF. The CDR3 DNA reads TGTGCCAGCTCCCGGGGAGGGGACCTCTCCTACGAGCAGTACTTC.

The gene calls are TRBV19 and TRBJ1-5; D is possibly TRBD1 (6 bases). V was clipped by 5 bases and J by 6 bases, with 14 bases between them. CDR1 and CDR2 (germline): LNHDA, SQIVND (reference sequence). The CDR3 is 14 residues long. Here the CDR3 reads CASSGLQGPQPQHF. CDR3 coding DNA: TGTGCCAGTAGTGGTCTTCAGGGGCCTCAGCCCCAGCATTTT.

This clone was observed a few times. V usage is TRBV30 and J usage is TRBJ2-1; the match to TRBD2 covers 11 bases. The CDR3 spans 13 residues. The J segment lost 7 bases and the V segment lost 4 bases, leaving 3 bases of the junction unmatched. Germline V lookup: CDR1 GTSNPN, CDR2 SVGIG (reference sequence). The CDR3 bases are TGTGCCTGGACCCGGACTAGCGGGAATGAGCAGTTCTTC. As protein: CAWTRTSGNEQFF.

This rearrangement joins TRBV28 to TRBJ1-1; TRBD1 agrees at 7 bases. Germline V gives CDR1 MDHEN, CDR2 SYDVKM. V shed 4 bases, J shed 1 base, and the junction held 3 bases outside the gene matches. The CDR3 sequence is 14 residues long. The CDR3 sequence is CASSSGQANTEAFF. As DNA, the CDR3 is TGTGCCAGCAGTTCCGGACAGGCGAACACTGAAGCTTTCTTT.

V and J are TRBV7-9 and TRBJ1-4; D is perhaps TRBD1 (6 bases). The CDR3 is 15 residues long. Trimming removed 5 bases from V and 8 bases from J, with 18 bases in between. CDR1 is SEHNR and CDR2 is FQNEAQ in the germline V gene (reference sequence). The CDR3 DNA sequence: TGTGCCAGCAGCAGAGAGGGGGGGCAGCGGGAAAAACTGTTTTTT. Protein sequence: CASSREGGQREKLFF.

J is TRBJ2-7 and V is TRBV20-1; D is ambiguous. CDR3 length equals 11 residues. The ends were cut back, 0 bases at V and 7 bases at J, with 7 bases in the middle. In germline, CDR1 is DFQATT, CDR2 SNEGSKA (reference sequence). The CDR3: CSARDLAEQYF. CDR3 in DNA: TGCAGTGCTAGAGATCTCGCAGAGCAGTACTTC.

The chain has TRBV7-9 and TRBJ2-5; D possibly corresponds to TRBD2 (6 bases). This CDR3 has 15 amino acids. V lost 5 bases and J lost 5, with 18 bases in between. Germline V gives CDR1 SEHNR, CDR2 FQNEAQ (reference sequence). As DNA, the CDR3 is TGTGCCAGCAGCCTCCGGACTACCTTGGGGGAGACCCAGTACTTC. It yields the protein CASSLRTTLGETQYF.

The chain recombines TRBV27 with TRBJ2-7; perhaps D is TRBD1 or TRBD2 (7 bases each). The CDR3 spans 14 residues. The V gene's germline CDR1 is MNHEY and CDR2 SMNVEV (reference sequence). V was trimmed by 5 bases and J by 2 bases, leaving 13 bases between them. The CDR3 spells CASSPGGGPYEQYF. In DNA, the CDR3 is TGTGCCAGCAGTCCAGGGGGGGGCCCCTACGAGCAGTACTTC.

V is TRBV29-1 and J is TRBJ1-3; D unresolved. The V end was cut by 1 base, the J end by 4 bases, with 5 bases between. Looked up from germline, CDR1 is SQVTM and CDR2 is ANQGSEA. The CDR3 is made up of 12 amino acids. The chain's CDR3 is CSVEVMGNTIYF. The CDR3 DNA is TGCAGCGTTGAAGTAATGGGAAACACCATATATTTT.

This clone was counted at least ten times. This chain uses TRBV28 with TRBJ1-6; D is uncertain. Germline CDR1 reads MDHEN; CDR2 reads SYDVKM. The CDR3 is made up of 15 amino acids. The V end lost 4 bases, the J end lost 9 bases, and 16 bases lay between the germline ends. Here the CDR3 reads CASSSFTTGVSPLHF. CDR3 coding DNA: TGTGCCAGCAGTTCATTTACAACTGGGGTTTCACCCCTCCACTTT.

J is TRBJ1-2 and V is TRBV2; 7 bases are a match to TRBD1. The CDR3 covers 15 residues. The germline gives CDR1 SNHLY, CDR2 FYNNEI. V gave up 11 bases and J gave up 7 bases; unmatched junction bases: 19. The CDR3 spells CARPHLRQGRIGYTF. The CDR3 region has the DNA TGTGCCCGACCCCATTTGAGACAGGGTAGGATTGGCTACACCTTC.

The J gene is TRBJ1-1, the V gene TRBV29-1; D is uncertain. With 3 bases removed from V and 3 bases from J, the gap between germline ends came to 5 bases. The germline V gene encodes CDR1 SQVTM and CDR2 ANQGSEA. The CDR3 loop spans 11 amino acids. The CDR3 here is CSVERDTEAFF. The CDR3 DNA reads TGCAGCGTTGAGCGGGACACTGAAGCTTTCTTT.

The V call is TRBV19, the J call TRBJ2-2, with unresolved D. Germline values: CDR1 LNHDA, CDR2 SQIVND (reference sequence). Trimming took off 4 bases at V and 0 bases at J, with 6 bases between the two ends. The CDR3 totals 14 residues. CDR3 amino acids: CASSSPPNTGELFF. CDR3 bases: TGTGCCAGTAGTAGCCCCCCGAACACCGGGGAGCTGTTTTTT.

The CDR3 region has the DNA TGTGCCAGCAGTTTAGGTACAACACAAGGCTACACCTTC. Residues: CASSLGTTQGYTF. V gene TRBV27 combines with J gene TRBJ1-2, with D unresolved. The CDR3 loop spans 13 amino acids. Trimming cost V 2 bases and J 8 bases, with 12 bases left between them. Germline-derived CDR1 and CDR2 are MNHEY and SMNVEV (reference sequence).

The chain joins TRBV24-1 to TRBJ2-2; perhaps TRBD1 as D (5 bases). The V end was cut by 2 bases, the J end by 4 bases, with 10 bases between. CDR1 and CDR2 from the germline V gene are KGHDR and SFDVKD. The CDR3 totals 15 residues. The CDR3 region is CATSDSDRPTGELFF. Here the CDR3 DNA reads TGTGCCACCAGTGATTCCGACAGACCCACCGGGGAGCTGTTTTTT.

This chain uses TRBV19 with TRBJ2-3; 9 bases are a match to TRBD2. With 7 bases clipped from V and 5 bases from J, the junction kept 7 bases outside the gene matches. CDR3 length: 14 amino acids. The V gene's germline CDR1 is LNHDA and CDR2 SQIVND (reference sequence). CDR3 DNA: TGTGCCAGTACGGGCGGGAGGGCCGGAGATACGCAGTATTTT. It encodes CASTGGRAGDTQYF.

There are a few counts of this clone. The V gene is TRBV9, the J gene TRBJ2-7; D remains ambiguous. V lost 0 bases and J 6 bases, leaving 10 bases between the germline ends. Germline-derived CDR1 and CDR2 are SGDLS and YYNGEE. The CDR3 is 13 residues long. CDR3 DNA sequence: TGTGCCAGCAGCGTAGTACAAGGACGCGAGCAGTACTTC. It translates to CASSVVQGREQYF.

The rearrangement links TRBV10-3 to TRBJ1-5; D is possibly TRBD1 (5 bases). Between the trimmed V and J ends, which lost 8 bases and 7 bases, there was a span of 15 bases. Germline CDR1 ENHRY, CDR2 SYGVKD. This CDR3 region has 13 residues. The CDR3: CAIGEGVEQPQHF. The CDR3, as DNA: TGTGCCATCGGGGAAGGGGTTGAACAGCCCCAGCATTTT.